The source of this TCR beta chain is a study of blood T cell repertoires in COVID-19. The data were produced by immunoSEQ multiplex PCR, yet TCRdb's version contains in-frame clones alone and is incomplete. The table shows fewer than 70,000 clones, with around 80% occurring only once. V shed 4 bases, J shed 4 bases, and the junction held 11 bases outside the gene matches. The CDR3 has 16 residues. Germline CDR1 reads MNHNS; CDR2 reads SASEGT. Input material: peripheral blood. The V and J genes are TRBV6-1 and TRBJ1-2; 8 nucleotides match TRBD1. This clonotype was obtained from a human donor in a cohort sampled during active COVID-19. This chain's CDR3 is CASSGQGRGTSYGYTF. CDR3 nucleotides: TGTGCCAGCAGTGGACAGGGGCGCGGAACGTCCTATGGCTACACCTTC.